Sequencing of this T cell receptor beta chain was carried out in a study of T cell responses to AZD1222 COVID-19 vaccine. Clones were read by immunoSEQ multiplex PCR, and TCRdb kept only the in-frame ones, dropping some. The sample shows roughly 140,000 clones, 90% to 95% of them seen only once. With regard to this clone: One end of the junction varies from germline; a read error may be responsible.

Germline CDR1 is SSHAT and CDR2 is FNYEAQ (reference sequence). The CDR3 contains 15 residues. J is TRBJ2-2 and V is TRBV7-7; perhaps TRBD1 as D (7 bases). The sequence was collected from an adult who received the AZD1222 COVID-19 vaccine. Here the sequenced sample was peripheral blood, taken 28 days after the second AZD1222 dose. CDR3 amino acids: CASSTQGGNTGELFF. The DNA for the CDR3 is TGTGCTAGCAGCACCCAGGGGGGGAACACCGGGGAGCTGTTTTTT.